These T cell receptor beta chains were read from a single sample in a study of blood T cell repertoires in COVID-19. Assay: immunoSEQ multiplex PCR; the TCRdb copy retains only in-frame clones and omits some. Of under 200,000 clones listed, roughly 80% are singletons. Material for sequencing was PBMCs or T cells enriched from blood (not recorded which). These receptors were obtained from a woman aged 55 to 70 with acute COVID-19. Each CDR3 is given with its conserved first and last residue. The D gene is left open where the match is weak. Clone size is stated in some rows and not others, as once, few, many or a class when expanded.

CDR3 length: 16; J gene: TRBJ1-4; V gene: TRBV7-8; clone size: -; D gene: -; CDR3 DNA: TGTGCCAGCAGCTTAGAGATCCAGGCAACTAATGAAAAACTGTTTTTT; CDR3 protein: CASSLEIQATNEKLFF
CDR3 length: 15; J gene: TRBJ1-4; V gene: TRBV5-1; clone size: many; D gene: TRBD1; CDR3 DNA: TGCGCCAGCAGCTTGGAGACGCCCAGGGGGGAAAAACTGTTTTTT; CDR3 protein: CASSLETPRGEKLFF
CDR3 length: 15; J gene: TRBJ1-2; V gene: TRBV7-9; clone size: many; D gene: -; CDR3 DNA: TGTGCCAGCAGCTTGAAAGCCGCGGGTAACTATGGCTACACCTTC; CDR3 protein: CASSLKAAGNYGYTF
CDR3 length: 18; J gene: TRBJ1-4; V gene: TRBV5-1; clone size: -; D gene: TRBD1; CDR3 DNA: TGCGCCAGCAGACTGACCACAGGGGTCGGTCGCACTAATGAAAAACTGTTTTTT; CDR3 protein: CASRLTTGVGRTNEKLFF
CDR3 length: 14; J gene: TRBJ1-1; V gene: TRBV27; clone size: -; D gene: TRBD1; CDR3 DNA: TGTGCCAGCAGTACCCAGGGGGCGCGAACTGAAGCTTTCTTT; CDR3 protein: CASSTQGARTEAFF
CDR3 length: 16; J gene: TRBJ2-5; V gene: TRBV5-4; clone size: -; D gene: TRBD2; CDR3 DNA: TGTGCCAGCAGCCCCCCTAGCGGGAGGGCCGGCGAGACCCAGTACTTC; CDR3 protein: CASSPPSGRAGETQYF
CDR3 length: 15; J gene: TRBJ2-5; V gene: TRBV12-5; clone size: -; D gene: TRBD1; CDR3 DNA: TGTGCTAGTGGTTTTACGACAGGGGGAATGGAGACCCAGTACTTC; CDR3 protein: CASGFTTGGMETQYF
CDR3 length: 14; J gene: TRBJ1-4; V gene: TRBV7-2; clone size: -; D gene: TRBD1; CDR3 DNA: TGTGCCAGCAGCCCCAGACAGGGTCGAGAAAAACTGTTTTTT; CDR3 protein: CASSPRQGREKLFF
CDR3 length: 13; J gene: TRBJ1-2; V gene: TRBV6-4; clone size: -; D gene: -; CDR3 DNA: TGTGCCAGCAGAGAAGACGGGGACTATGGCTACACCTTC; CDR3 protein: CASREDGDYGYTF
CDR3 length: 17; J gene: TRBJ2-1; V gene: TRBV4-3; clone size: -; D gene: -; CDR3 DNA: TGCGCCAGCAGCCCAGAAAGAACAGGGAAACCTTACAATGAGCAGTTCTTC; CDR3 protein: CASSPERTGKPYNEQFF
CDR3 length: 16; J gene: TRBJ2-3; V gene: TRBV10-2; clone size: many; D gene: -; CDR3 DNA: TGCGCCAGCAGTGAGTCGGGAGGGGGGGCATCAGATACGCAGTATTTT; CDR3 protein: CASSESGGGASDTQYF
CDR3 length: 16; J gene: TRBJ2-2; V gene: TRBV3-1/TRBV3-2; clone size: -; D gene: -; CDR3 DNA: TGTGCCAGCAGCCGTAGGGGGGGCCAAAACACCGGGGAGCTGTTTTTT; CDR3 protein: CASSRRGGQNTGELFF
CDR3 length: 16; J gene: TRBJ2-1; V gene: TRBV29-1; clone size: -; D gene: TRBD2; CDR3 DNA: TGCAGCGTTGAAGGGACTAGCGGGCAAACCTACAATGAGCAGTTCTTC; CDR3 protein: CSVEGTSGQTYNEQFF
CDR3 length: 12; J gene: TRBJ1-6; V gene: TRBV12-3/TRBV12-4; clone size: -; D gene: -; CDR3 DNA: TGTGCCAGCAGGCTCTCGGATTCACCCCTCCACTTT; CDR3 protein: CASRLSDSPLHF
CDR3 length: 14; J gene: TRBJ1-2; V gene: TRBV2; clone size: -; D gene: TRBD1; CDR3 DNA: TGTGCCAGCAGTGGCCGGACAGGGAACTATGGCTACACCTTC; CDR3 protein: CASSGRTGNYGYTF
CDR3 length: 15; J gene: TRBJ2-1; V gene: TRBV5-6; clone size: -; D gene: TRBD2; CDR3 DNA: TGTGCCAGCAGCTTGCTTAGCGGGAAGTTCCATGAGCAGTTCTTC; CDR3 protein: CASSLLSGKFHEQFF
CDR3 length: 15; J gene: TRBJ1-6; V gene: TRBV2; clone size: -; D gene: -; CDR3 DNA: TGTGCCAGCAACACCGCCAGGGCGGTTGATTCACCCCTCCACTTT; CDR3 protein: CASNTARAVDSPLHF
CDR3 length: 15; J gene: TRBJ1-1; V gene: TRBV28; clone size: -; D gene: -; CDR3 DNA: TGTGCCAGCAGCCTTATTGTGAATCGAGGGACTGAAGCTTTCTTT; CDR3 protein: CASSLIVNRGTEAFF
CDR3 length: 14; J gene: TRBJ2-5; V gene: TRBV5-6; clone size: -; D gene: -; CDR3 DNA: TGTGCCAGCAGCTTGAAGGTGGCGGGGGAGACCCAGTACTTC; CDR3 protein: CASSLKVAGETQYF
CDR3 length: 16; J gene: TRBJ1-2; V gene: TRBV18; clone size: -; D gene: -; CDR3 DNA: TGTGCCAGCTCACCTGGTCAGGCCAGTTCTAACTATGGCTACACCTTC; CDR3 protein: CASSPGQASSNYGYTF
CDR3 length: 14; J gene: TRBJ1-2; V gene: TRBV7-9; clone size: -; D gene: TRBD1; CDR3 DNA: TGTGCCAGCAGCTTGGACAGGGGGCTAGATGGCTACACCTTC; CDR3 protein: CASSLDRGLDGYTF
CDR3 length: 14; J gene: TRBJ1-2; V gene: TRBV19; clone size: -; D gene: -; CDR3 DNA: TGTGCCAGTAGTCCGAGGAGGGAGGTCGAGGGCTACACCTTC; CDR3 protein: CASSPRREVEGYTF
CDR3 length: 14; J gene: TRBJ2-1; V gene: TRBV7-2; clone size: once; D gene: TRBD2; CDR3 DNA: TGTGCCAGCAGCTTAGGTATAGCGGGGAATGAGCAGTTCTTC; CDR3 protein: CASSLGIAGNEQFF
CDR3 length: 15; J gene: TRBJ2-4; V gene: TRBV18; clone size: -; D gene: TRBD1; CDR3 DNA: TGTGCCAGCTCACCGGGACAGGGGGCGATAAACATTCAGTACTTC; CDR3 protein: CASSPGQGAINIQYF
CDR3 length: 14; J gene: TRBJ2-5; V gene: TRBV9; clone size: -; D gene: -; CDR3 DNA: TGTGCCAGCAGCGCAAGTGGGCTACAAGAGACCCAGTACTTC; CDR3 protein: CASSASGLQETQYF
CDR3 length: 15; J gene: TRBJ2-1; V gene: TRBV5-1; clone size: once; D gene: TRBD1; CDR3 DNA: TGCGCCAGCAGCCCGGGACAGCCCTCCTACAATGAGCAGTTCTTC; CDR3 protein: CASSPGQPSYNEQFF
CDR3 length: 16; J gene: TRBJ2-3; V gene: TRBV7-6; clone size: many; D gene: -; CDR3 DNA: TGTGCCAGCAGCCCCGAGGGGGGGACTAGCACAGATACGCAGTATTTT; CDR3 protein: CASSPEGGTSTDTQYF
CDR3 length: 16; J gene: TRBJ2-1; V gene: TRBV9; clone size: -; D gene: -; CDR3 DNA: TGTGCCAGCAGCGCCCGTACAGGGGGCGGGGGGAATGAGCAGTTCTTC; CDR3 protein: CASSARTGGGGNEQFF
CDR3 length: 15; J gene: TRBJ1-3; V gene: TRBV18; clone size: -; D gene: TRBD1; CDR3 DNA: TGTGCCAGCTCACCCCAGGGGGGCTCTGGAAACACCATATATTTT; CDR3 protein: CASSPQGGSGNTIYF
CDR3 length: 14; J gene: TRBJ2-5; V gene: TRBV7-2; clone size: once; D gene: TRBD2; CDR3 DNA: TGTGCCAGCAGCGCCTTTGGGGAGGGAGAGACCCAGTACTTC; CDR3 protein: CASSAFGEGETQYF
CDR3 length: 13; J gene: TRBJ1-2; V gene: TRBV5-4; clone size: -; D gene: -; CDR3 DNA: TGTGCCAGCAGCCCGGGGGGCAACTATGGCTACACCTTC; CDR3 protein: CASSPGGNYGYTF
CDR3 length: 15; J gene: TRBJ1-6; V gene: TRBV6-2/TRBV6-3; clone size: -; D gene: -; CDR3 DNA: TGTGCCAGCAGTTCCCAGGGGTCCTATAATTCACCCCTCCACTTT; CDR3 protein: CASSSQGSYNSPLHF
CDR3 length: 16; J gene: TRBJ2-1; V gene: TRBV9; clone size: few; D gene: -; CDR3 DNA: TGTGCCAGCAGCGACCGACTAGGACTGGCGATCAATGAGCAGTTCTTC; CDR3 protein: CASSDRLGLAINEQFF
CDR3 length: 13; J gene: TRBJ1-1; V gene: TRBV3-1/TRBV3-2; clone size: -; D gene: -; CDR3 DNA: TGTGCCAGCAGCCGGACAAAGGGCACTGAAGCTTTCTTT; CDR3 protein: CASSRTKGTEAFF
CDR3 length: 13; J gene: TRBJ1-2; V gene: TRBV28; clone size: -; D gene: -; CDR3 DNA: TGTGCCAGCAGTCGACAGTCGTTAGGAGGCTACACCTTC; CDR3 protein: CASSRQSLGGYTF
CDR3 length: 18; J gene: TRBJ2-7; V gene: TRBV7-6; clone size: few; D gene: -; CDR3 DNA: TGTGCCAGCAGCCCAAGTGGCGGCATAGGGGATGTAACCTACGAGCAGTACTTC; CDR3 protein: CASSPSGGIGDVTYEQYF